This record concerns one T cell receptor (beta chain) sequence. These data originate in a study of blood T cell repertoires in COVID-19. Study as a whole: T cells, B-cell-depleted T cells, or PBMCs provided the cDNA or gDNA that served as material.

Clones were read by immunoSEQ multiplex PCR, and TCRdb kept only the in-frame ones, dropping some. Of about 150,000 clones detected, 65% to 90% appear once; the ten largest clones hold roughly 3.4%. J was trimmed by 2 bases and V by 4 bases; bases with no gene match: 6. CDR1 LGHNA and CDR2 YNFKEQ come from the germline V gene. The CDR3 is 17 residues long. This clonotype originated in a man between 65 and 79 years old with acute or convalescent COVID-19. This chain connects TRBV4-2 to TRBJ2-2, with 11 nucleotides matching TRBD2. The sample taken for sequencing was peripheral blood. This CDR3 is CASSRPLAGGNTGELFF. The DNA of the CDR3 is TGTGCCAGCAGCCGCCCTCTAGCGGGAGGAAACACCGGGGAGCTGTTTTTT.